These 20 T cell receptor beta chains came from one sample sequenced in a study of shared clonotypes between healthy human individuals. Some clones are missing from TCRdb's copy, which holds only in-frame ones; the method was immunoSEQ multiplex PCR. The data show about 1 million clones, around 74% seen once. The sequencing input was memory CD4+ T cells sorted from blood. Subset given: CD45RA-negative fraction. The receptors originated from a man between 18 and 35 years old in good health.

This clone has a handful of counts. The V gene is TRBV27, the J gene TRBJ1-5; D is unresolved. Germline assignment: CDR1 MNHEY and CDR2 SMNVEV (reference sequence). CDR3 length: 15 amino acids. V lost 2 bases to trimming and J lost 0 bases, with 8 bases between them. The CDR3: CASSLRFYSNQPQHF. The DNA for the CDR3 is TGTGCCAGCAGTTTACGGTTCTATAGCAATCAGCCCCAGCATTTT.

CDR3 loop: CASSYSERQPQHF. The CDR3 DNA reads TGTGCCAGCAGTTACTCGGAGAGACAGCCCCAGCATTTT. The rearrangement links TRBV6-5 to TRBJ1-5; D remains unclear. This CDR3 region has 13 residues. Germline CDR1 reads MNHEY; CDR2 reads SVGAGI. The ends were cut back, 0 bases at V and 7 bases at J, with 7 bases in the middle.

V gene TRBV10-3 combines with J gene TRBJ2-7; TRBD2 aligns across 11 bases. The CDR3 sequence is 15 residues long. V dropped 4 bases and J dropped 5; count of bases not matched to a gene: 7. CDR1 is ENHRY, CDR2 SYGVKD, per germline. CDR3: CAISGTSGSYNEQYF. The CDR3 coding sequence is TGTGCCATCAGTGGAACTAGCGGGAGTTATAACGAGCAGTACTTC.

The chain combines TRBV10-3 with TRBJ2-3, with D tentatively TRBD1 or TRBD2 (5 bases each). Per the germline V gene, CDR1 is ENHRY and CDR2 is SYGVKD. This CDR3 region has 13 residues. V shed 4 bases and J shed 2 bases, with 7 bases lying between them. In DNA, the CDR3 is TGTGCCATCAGTGGGGGGAACACAGATACGCAGTATTTT. Amino acids: CAISGGNTDTQYF.

The V gene is TRBV30, the J gene TRBJ2-5, with D maybe TRBD2 (5 bases). The closer fit of TRBJ2-7 to the DNA end suggests the J call may be wrong. Germline V lookup: CDR1 GTSNPN, CDR2 SVGIG (reference sequence). The length of the CDR3 is 18 residues. CDR3 nucleotide sequence: TGTGCCTGGAGGGCCCGGCGGGCAGGCGGTCTCCGCTCCTACGAGCAGTACTTC. Its protein is CAWRARRAGGLRSYEQYF.

This clone has more than one count but fewer than ten. The genes are TRBV30 and TRBJ2-7, with 7 bases fitting TRBD1. The CDR3 consists of 13 residues. CDR1 and CDR2 (germline): GTSNPN, SVGIG (reference sequence). The trim removed 4 bases at V and 7 bases at J, leaving 10 bases unmatched. CDR3 residues: CAWTRDRAGEQYF. CDR3 bases: TGTGCCTGGACCCGAGACAGGGCAGGGGAGCAGTACTTC.

This clone was seen just once. Different DNA sequences within this sample yield the same CDR3. The rearrangement joins TRBV18 to TRBJ1-1, with D tentatively TRBD1 (5 bases). The CDR3 is made up of 13 amino acids. Germline V gene data show CDR1 as KGHSH and CDR2 as LQKENI. The ends were cut back, 4 bases at V and 3 bases at J, with 9 bases in the middle. CDR3 sequence: CASSQGRDTEAFF. DNA of the CDR3: TGTGCCAGCTCACAGGGACGAGACACTGAAGCTTTCTTT.

The chain is built from TRBV6-5 and TRBJ1-2; D not resolved. Per the germline V gene, CDR1 is MNHEY and CDR2 is SVGAGI. This CDR3 has 13 amino acids. V gave up 2 bases and J gave up 5 bases, with 9 bases separating them. The CDR3 loop is CASSYAPGYGYTF. The CDR3 nucleotides are TGTGCCAGCAGTTACGCTCCGGGGTATGGCTACACCTTC.

This clone was seen only once. With a far larger clone one base away, a read error is the likely cause. The V and J genes are TRBV15 and TRBJ1-1; 8 bases agree with TRBD1. The CDR3 extends over 14 amino acids. Germline CDR1 is LNHNV and CDR2 is YYDKDF (reference sequence). The DNA of the CDR3 is TGTGCCGCCAGGATGGACAGGGCGCGGGATGAAGCTTTCTTT. Its translation: CAARMDRARDEAFF.

CDR3 in amino acids: CATRGGPSNTGELFF. The DNA of the CDR3 is TGTGCCACCAGGGGGGGACCTTCGAACACCGGGGAGCTGTTTTTT. The J gene is TRBJ2-2, the V gene TRBV28; D may correspond to TRBD1 or TRBD2 (7 bases each). Germline V gene sequence: CDR1 MDHEN, CDR2 SYDVKM. The CDR3 extends over 15 amino acids. The V end lost 10 bases, the J end lost 0 bases, and 15 bases lay between the germline ends.

This chain connects TRBV11-2 to TRBJ2-5; perhaps TRBD1 as D (6 bases). The last part of the DNA fits TRBJ2-7 better; the J call may be wrong. The germline CDR1 and CDR2 sequences are SGHAT and FQNNGV. The CDR3 totals 16 residues. CDR3 amino acids: CASSSPGVSSSYEQYF. The CDR3 DNA reads as TGTGCCAGCAGCTCCCCAGGGGTTAGTAGCTCCTACGAGCAGTACTTC.

CDR3 region: CASSLRQETFYEQYF. CDR3 coding DNA: TGTGCCAGCAGCTTAAGACAGGAGACATTCTACGAGCAGTACTTC. The V gene is TRBV7-8, the J gene TRBJ2-7, with D possibly being TRBD1 (6 bases). The CDR3 sequence is 15 residues long. The V end lost 2 bases, the J end lost 3 bases, and 14 bases lay between the germline ends. CDR1 is SGHVS and CDR2 is FQNEAQ in the germline V gene. The variable domain in full, with the rest retrieved from reference TRBV7-8 and TRBJ2-7, is GAGVSQSPRYKVAKRGQDVALRCDPISGHVSLFWYQQALGQGPEFLTYFQNEAQLDKSGLPSDRFFAERPEGSVSTLKIQRTQQEDSAVYLCASSLRQETFYEQYFGPGTRLTVT.

The chain joins TRBV13 to TRBJ2-7; 8 bases match TRBD1. V shed 4 bases and J 4 bases; nucleotides not matched to a gene: 6. The CDR3 length is 14 residues. Looked up from germline, CDR1 is PRHDT and CDR2 is FYEKMQ (reference sequence). The CDR3 sequence: CASSSDRGPYEQYF. CDR3 nucleotides: TGTGCCAGCAGCTCTGACAGGGGTCCTTACGAGCAGTACTTC.

The chain carries TRBV4-1 and TRBJ2-3, with TRBD1 identical over 12 bases. The CDR3 is made up of 15 amino acids. CDR1 and CDR2 (germline): MGHRA, YSYEKL. With 3 bases clipped from V and 4 bases from J, the junction kept 2 bases outside the gene matches. The CDR3 bases are TGCGCCAGCAGCCAGGGACAGGGGGCATCAGATACGCAGTATTTT. Protein: CASSQGQGASDTQYF.

The V gene is TRBV10-3, the J gene TRBJ2-3; 7 bases map to TRBD2. CDR1 ENHRY and CDR2 SYGVKD come from the germline V gene. The CDR3 spans 13 residues. After removal of 11 bases from V and 3 bases from J, the junction contained 8 bases not matched to a gene. DNA of the CDR3: TGTGCCTCCCGGAGCGGGGAAACAGATACGCAGTATTTT. Its protein product is CASRSGETDTQYF.

The rearrangement joins TRBV5-4 to TRBJ1-1; the D gene is possibly TRBD1 (6 bases). The CDR3 is made up of 16 amino acids. V lost 0 bases to trimming and J lost 4 bases, with 16 bases between them. Germline V CDR1 and CDR2: SGHNT, YYREEE (reference sequence). CDR3 protein: CASSLANRVQITEAFF. The DNA of the CDR3 is TGTGCCAGCAGCTTGGCTAACAGGGTGCAAATCACTGAAGCTTTCTTT.

V and J are TRBV28 and TRBJ2-3; 8 nucleotides match TRBD1. Trimming at V came to 5 bases and at J to 4 bases, leaving 8 bases not matched to a gene. Germline V gene sequence: CDR1 MDHEN, CDR2 SYDVKM. The CDR3 extends over 15 amino acids. The CDR3 loop is CASSAGQAYPDTQYF. The CDR3 DNA reads TGTGCCAGCAGTGCGGGACAGGCATATCCAGATACGCAGTATTTT.

This sequence joins TRBV6-1 and TRBJ2-7; tentatively, D is TRBD1 (6 bases). The V and J ends lost 3 bases and 4 bases respectively, with 10 bases between them. Germline CDR1 reads MNHNS; CDR2 reads SASEGT. The CDR3 sequence is 13 residues long. The CDR3 sequence is CASSDQGWYEQYF. Here the CDR3 DNA reads TGTGCCAGCAGTGATCAGGGGTGGTACGAGCAGTACTTC.

The J gene is TRBJ1-1, the V gene TRBV10-1; D is unclear. Germline V gene sequence: CDR1 WNHNN, CDR2 SYGVQD (reference sequence). The V gene lost 0 bases and the J gene lost 0 bases, with 8 bases spanning the gap. The CDR3 has 15 residues. The CDR3 nucleotides read TGCGCCAGCAGTGAGTCGAGAGCACTGAACACTGAAGCTTTCTTT. This codes for CASSESRALNTEAFF.

In DNA, the CDR3 is TGTGCCAGCAGCCCACCGGGACGGGATGAAAAACTGTTTTTT. Translating it yields CASSPPGRDEKLFF. The genes are TRBV9 and TRBJ1-4, with a tentative D call TRBD1 (5 bases). V lost 4 bases, J lost 6 bases, and 13 bases lay in between. The CDR3 runs to 14 residues. Germline V gene data show CDR1 as SGDLS and CDR2 as YYNGEE.